These 24 T cell receptor beta chains originate from one sample sequenced in a study of T cells after yellow fever vaccination. In TCRdb, the 5' RACE reads were re-called with MiXCR into one record per CDR3 protein. The data hold some 250,000 distinct CDR3 sequences, with about 3.5% observed a single time. Material: PBMCs, obtained 15 days after the yellow fever booster vaccination. These receptors all stem from a man aged 18 to 30 who received the YFV17D yellow fever vaccine.

There are a few counts of this clonotype. The chain combines TRBV29-1 with TRBJ1-1, with D unclear. Trimming pared 6 bases from V and 0 bases from J, leaving 5 bases between. Germline assignment: CDR1 SQVTM and CDR2 ANQGSEA. The CDR3 is 11 residues long. As DNA, the CDR3 is TGCAGCGTGACGTTGAACACTGAAGCTTTCTTT. Translated: CSVTLNTEAFF.

This clonotype was seen a few times. This rearrangement joins TRBV20-1 to TRBJ1-5; D gene unclear. V shed 1 base and J shed 5 bases, with 9 bases lying between them. Germline V gene sequence: CDR1 DFQATT, CDR2 SNEGSKA (reference sequence). This CDR3 spans 13 amino acids. Here the CDR3 reads CSARGTADQPQHF. CDR3 bases: TGCAGTGCTAGAGGCACCGCTGATCAGCCCCAGCATTTT.

This clonotype showed up many times. The chain links TRBV7-9 to TRBJ1-4, with D possibly being TRBD1 (6 bases). Trimming removed 5 bases at V and 6 bases at J, with 16 bases between. The CDR3 is 15 amino acids. Germline-derived CDR1 and CDR2 are SEHNR and FQNEAQ (reference sequence). CDR3: CASSRRRGADEKLFF. CDR3 coding DNA: TGTGCCAGCAGCCGCCGGAGGGGGGCGGATGAAAAACTGTTTTTT.

This clonotype occurred once. The chain recombines TRBV7-9 with TRBJ1-1; no clear D gene. The CDR3 runs to 11 residues. V was cut by 5 bases and J by 7 bases, with 8 bases left in between. The germline V gene has CDR1 SEHNR and CDR2 FQNEAQ (reference sequence). CDR3 sequence (DNA): TGTGCCAGCAGCCTGGCGGGTGAAGCTTTCTTT. Its translation: CASSLAGEAFF.

This clonotype was seen ten or more times. The rearrangement links TRBV18 to TRBJ2-5; 9 nucleotides agree with TRBD1. From germline, CDR1 is KGHSH and CDR2 LQKENI. Trimming took 2 bases from V and 4 from J; bases not matched to a gene: 2. CDR3 length equals 14 residues. The CDR3 protein is CASSPVGQGETQYF. CDR3 sequence (DNA): TGTGCCAGCTCACCAGTGGGACAGGGAGAGACCCAGTACTTC.

The table lists this clonotype with many counts. The V and J genes are TRBV27 and TRBJ2-3, with 10 bases aligning to TRBD1. The germline gives CDR1 MNHEY, CDR2 SMNVEV (reference sequence). After removal of 2 bases from V and 1 base from J, the junction contained 15 bases not matched to a gene. The CDR3 is made up of 20 amino acids. The CDR3 reads CASSLGEGQGVTLGTDTQYF. In nucleotides, the CDR3 is TGTGCCAGCAGTTTAGGCGAAGGACAGGGGGTCACATTGGGCACAGATACGCAGTATTTT.

This clonotype was counted ten times or more. The rearrangement uses TRBV6-5 and TRBJ2-1; TRBD2 aligns across 13 bases. This CDR3 spans 15 amino acids. After removal of 4 bases from V and 7 bases from J, the junction contained 4 bases not matched to a gene. Per germline, CDR1 MNHEY and CDR2 SVGAGI. The CDR3 here is CASSSTSGGPNEQFF. CDR3 nucleotides: TGTGCCAGCAGTTCGACTAGCGGGGGGCCGAATGAGCAGTTCTTC.

This clonotype was found once. A much bigger clone sits one base away, suggesting this may be a read error. The chain has TRBV7-2 and TRBJ2-5, with TRBD1 matching over 7 bases. This CDR3 is 14 amino acids long. CDR1 and CDR2 from the germline V gene are SGHTA and FQGNSA. The CDR3 loop is CVSSRDRVQETQYF. In DNA, the CDR3 is TGTGTCAGCAGTCGCGACAGGGTCCAAGAGACCCAGTACTTC.

This clonotype was detected ten times or more. The chain uses TRBV3-1 and TRBJ2-3, with a possible D match to TRBD2 (5 bases). Germline CDR1 and CDR2: LGHDT and YNNKEL (reference sequence). The CDR3 has 16 residues. Deletions cut 1 base from V and 6 bases from J, with 17 bases between. CDR3 loop: CASSQAQRGRGDTQYF. Here the CDR3 DNA reads TGTGCCAGCAGCCAAGCCCAAAGAGGGCGCGGGGATACGCAGTATTTT.

Ten or more counts support this clonotype. The chain is built from TRBV15 and TRBJ1-1; D is uncertain. The V gene lost 0 bases and the J gene lost 7 bases, with 12 bases spanning the gap. The CDR3 extends over 14 amino acids. The germline V gene has CDR1 LNHNV and CDR2 YYDKDF (reference sequence). The CDR3 DNA sequence: TGTGCCACCAGCAGAGATCCCGTTAGCCTTGAAGCTTTCTTT. Amino acid sequence: CATSRDPVSLEAFF.

This clonotype was detected ten times or more. The chain joins TRBV5-6 to TRBJ1-5; D uncertain. The CDR3 is 14 residues long. Trimming cost V 1 base and J 10 bases, with 15 bases left between them. Germline CDR1 reads SGHDT; CDR2 reads YYEEEE. The CDR3 is CASSLRRTLVPQHF. As DNA, the CDR3 is TGTGCCAGCAGCTTGCGACGGACTTTAGTACCCCAGCATTTT. Supplemented by reference TRBV5-6 and TRBJ1-5, the full variable domain reads DAGVTQSPTHLIKTRGQQVTLRCSPKSGHDTVSWYQQALGQGPQFIFQYYEEEERQRGNFPDRFSGHQFPNYSSELNVNALLLGDSALYLCASSLRRTLVPQHFGDGTRLSIL.

This clonotype was counted at least ten times. V gene TRBV5-6 combines with J gene TRBJ1-1; perhaps TRBD1 as D (5 bases). This CDR3 has 11 residues. CDR1 and CDR2 from the germline V gene are SGHDT and YYEEEE. V was shortened by 4 bases and J by 11 bases, with 12 bases between the two germline ends. The CDR3 nucleotides read TGTGCCAGCAGCCTGGGGGGGTCGGCTTTCTTT. Translation: CASSLGGSAFF. Complete variable domain (other parts from reference TRBV5-6 and TRBJ1-1): DAGVTQSPTHLIKTRGQQVTLRCSPKSGHDTVSWYQQALGQGPQFIFQYYEEEERQRGNFPDRFSGHQFPNYSSELNVNALLLGDSALYLCASSLGGSAFFGQGTRLTVV.

This clonotype came up many times. The chain is built from TRBV7-2 and TRBJ2-5, with D maybe TRBD2 (7 bases). CDR3 length: 15 residues. Per the germline V gene, CDR1 is SGHTA and CDR2 is FQGNSA. The V and J ends lost 7 bases and 4 bases respectively, with 19 bases between them. CDR3 nucleotide sequence: TGTGCCAGCAATTCCGTGGGGGGGCCGGGAGAGACCCAGTACTTC. Its translation: CASNSVGGPGETQYF.

This clonotype occurred many times. The J gene is TRBJ2-2, the V gene TRBV11-2, with D possibly matching TRBD2 (6 bases). The CDR3 is made up of 16 amino acids. Germline lookup yields CDR1 SGHAT and CDR2 FQNNGV. The germline V and J ends were trimmed by 6 bases and 5 bases, with 19 bases remaining between them. The CDR3 here is CASRSRPWAGTGELFF. The CDR3 region has the DNA TGTGCCAGCAGATCCCGTCCTTGGGCGGGGACCGGGGAGCTGTTTTTT.

This clonotype has at least ten counts. The chain couples TRBV5-5 to TRBJ1-2; D not certain. The V gene's germline CDR1 is SGHKS and CDR2 YYEKEE (reference sequence). Trimming removed 5 bases from V and 4 bases from J, with 15 bases in between. The CDR3 spans 14 residues. Here the CDR3 reads CASRALPGRYGYTF. The CDR3 DNA is TGTGCCAGCAGGGCGCTGCCGGGTCGCTATGGCTACACCTTC.

Ten or more counts support this clonotype. The chain is built from TRBV6-5 and TRBJ2-1; perhaps TRBD2 as D (7 bases). Germline V gives CDR1 MNHEY, CDR2 SVGAGI. The ends were cut back, 0 bases at V and 4 bases at J, with 19 bases in the middle. This CDR3 is 18 amino acids long. In DNA form, the CDR3 reads TGTGCCAGCAGTTACTCGAGAGACGGGGGCGGGGGATACAATGAGCAGTTCTTC. Translation gives CASSYSRDGGGGYNEQFF.

The sample holds many counts of this clonotype. V gene TRBV7-2 combines with J gene TRBJ2-2, with D perhaps matching TRBD2 (5 bases). The CDR3 runs to 17 residues. The germline CDR1 and CDR2 sequences are SGHTA and FQGNSA. Between the trimmed V and J ends, which lost 3 bases and 7 bases, there was a span of 21 bases. CDR3 protein: CASSFVLDYTKSGELFF. CDR3 coding DNA: TGTGCCAGCAGCTTCGTTCTTGACTACACAAAAAGCGGGGAGCTGTTTTTT.

This chain links TRBV27 with TRBJ1-5; D is unclear. The CDR3 loop spans 17 amino acids. Deletions cut 4 bases from V and 0 bases from J, with 16 bases between. The germline gives CDR1 MNHEY, CDR2 SMNVEV (reference sequence). CDR3 nucleotide sequence: TGTGCCAGCAGTTCAATTCTTGGAGATTATAGCAATCAGCCCCAGCATTTT. Amino acid sequence: CASSSILGDYSNQPQHF.

This clonotype was seen at least ten times. The chain recombines TRBV20-1 with TRBJ1-1, with D hard to call. Germline loops: CDR1 DFQATT, CDR2 SNEGSKA (reference sequence). The length of the CDR3 is 14 residues. V was shortened by 3 bases and J by 2 bases, with 13 bases between the two germline ends. This CDR3 is CSARKDVGNTEAFF. The CDR3 coding sequence is TGCAGTGCTAGGAAGGACGTCGGAAACACTGAAGCTTTCTTT.

This clonotype was found many times. The chain employs TRBV6-6 and TRBJ2-1, with TRBD2 matching 7 bases. This CDR3 has 15 amino acids. V trimming: 2 bases; J trimming: 7 bases; junction bases outside the gene matches: 8. In germline, CDR1 is MNHNY, CDR2 SVGAGI (reference sequence). The CDR3 coding sequence is TGTGCCAGCAGTTACGGGGGGGGATGGGAAAATGAGCAGTTCTTC. It translates to CASSYGGGWENEQFF.

This clonotype was seen ten or more times. The CDR3 region has the DNA TGTGCCAGCAGTCAATCCCTACTAGCGGGGAGGACAGATACGCAGTATTTT. As protein: CASSQSLLAGRTDTQYF. The chain joins TRBV6-5 to TRBJ2-3; 10 bases are shared with TRBD2. V was pared by 5 bases and J by 3 bases, with 11 bases of the junction left unmatched. CDR1 is MNHEY, CDR2 SVGAGI, per germline. The CDR3 covers 17 residues.

This clonotype has a count of ten or more. CDR3 sequence (DNA): TGCAGTGCTAGAGATAGGACGTGGTGGTCCACTAATGAAAAACTGTTTTTT. Translation gives CSARDRTWWSTNEKLFF. This chain joins TRBV20-1 and TRBJ1-4; D is unclear. This CDR3 is built from 17 residues. The germline gives CDR1 DFQATT, CDR2 SNEGSKA (reference sequence). Trimming stripped 0 bases from V and 2 bases from J, with 16 bases between.

This clonotype was counted ten times or more. The V gene is TRBV20-1, the J gene TRBJ1-5; D is possibly TRBD1 (5 bases). CDR1 DFQATT and CDR2 SNEGSKA come from the germline V gene (reference sequence). CDR3 length: 13 amino acids. The V end was cut by 6 bases, the J end by 5 bases, with 14 bases between. CDR3: CSATQDPDQPQHF. The CDR3 nucleotides are TGCAGTGCCACACAGGACCCAGATCAGCCCCAGCATTTT.

This clonotype was detected ten times or more. The chain has TRBV5-1 and TRBJ2-7; D is ambiguous. Per the germline V gene, CDR1 is SGHRS and CDR2 is YFSETQ. V lost 5 bases, J lost 1 base, and 10 bases lay in between. CDR3 length: 13 amino acids. The chain's CDR3 is CASRSDGSYEQYF. The DNA for the CDR3 is TGCGCCAGCAGGTCTGACGGTTCCTACGAGCAGTACTTC.